This T cell receptor beta chain was recorded in a study of cytomegalovirus exposure and HLA in healthy donors (dated by TCRdb to about 2017). At the level of the whole study: According to an earlier analysis of around 600 of the donors, some 180 million T cells yielded 120 million or so unique TCR beta sequences and 276 Gb of sequence data. Roughly 320 gigabases of sequencing data and roughly 80 million unique TCR sequences made up an early release that covered under 750 HLA-typed donors. Of the 398 genotyped donors, 81% fell in the genetic ancestry cluster associated with self-reported Caucasian donors. The aim of the study was to test whether cataloging public T cell receptors could identify signatures of past pathogen exposure. The study used immunosequencing to profile the T cell repertoires of approximately 690 subjects and linked those repertoires to cytomegalovirus serostatus. A separate validation cohort of over 95 different subjects was used in addition to the approximately 700-subject first cohort. To predict cytomegalovirus infection status, the study brought together high-throughput TCR immunosequencing, statistical association of individual TCRs with disease status, and machine learning. To study patterns of TCR occurrence, a later analysis re-analyzed previously published TCR beta repertoires from more than 550 donors and added high-resolution HLA genotyping. The later analysis used no new phenotypic data to find candidate immune exposures, relying instead on TCR beta sequences and their occurrence across donors. An earlier analysis of 500 to 650 of the donors applied high-throughput TCR beta sequencing to assess whether each TCR beta V gene segment acted as functional or pseudogenic. Donor age, sex, ethnicity and CMV serostatus were compiled alongside the repertoire data. In a later genetic analysis, genome-wide SNP genotypes for about 60% of the 666 donors were used, and that subset was treated as a discovery cohort. All discovery cohort repertoires had been generated on a single sequencing platform. HLA typing covered class I and class II loci at four-digit resolution. Typing coverage differed by locus: A, B, C, DRB1 and DQB1 were typed in roughly 629-630 donors, DQA1 in about 500, DPA1 in 600 to 610, and DPB1 in just under 490. A handful of DR-DQ haplotypes were treated as single units for association and clustering because of strong linkage in the cohort. Among some 410 genotyped donors of the cohort, an average of around 240,000 unique TCR beta nucleotide sequences was sequenced per donor, of which roughly 17% were non-productive. The study at large found these results: Roughly uniform sequencing depth across donors was assumed in presence/absence analyses, although this assumption may not hold. A few of the identified cytomegalovirus-associated TCR beta chains were confirmed in vitro to be specific for cytomegalovirus antigens. Across donors, most TCR sequences were observed very rarely, whereas some public TCRs were present in many individuals. In a later analysis, TCR association rates were found to vary across HLA loci, with the most associated TCRs seen for DRB1 alleles and the fewest for HLA-C alleles. Only TCR beta chains were sequenced in this cohort, and the absence of alpha or paired-chain data limited detectable features. Because counts were too low, around 18 rarely observed V segments, including chromosome 9 orphons, were left out of the earlier analysis of some 600 of the donors. In a later analysis, HLA-associated TCR beta chains showed more clonal expansion and lower generation probabilities than non-associated chains that were equally common. At a false discovery rate of 0.05, a later analysis linked 16,951 TCR beta sequences to specific HLA alleles. An earlier analysis of 450 to 750 of the donors showed that most TCR beta V segments appeared in productive rearrangements either about 90% or about 30% of the time, which broadly matched IMGT annotations. The authors suggested that the approach could potentially be generalized to other disease states and immunological phenotypes. Linkage disequilibrium might explain the correlated functional status among segregating V segments, but an unknown experimental factor could not be ruled out. According to a later analysis, parvovirus B19, influenza, CMV and Epstein-Barr virus appeared linked to several top co-occurrence clusters. According to a later genetic analysis, donors in an Asian-associated ancestry cluster had fewer N-insertions in productive TCRs than the approximately 670-donor mean. A further reported finding was that TCR beta sequences accurately predicted the HLA-A and HLA-B alleles for most subjects in the first cohort. Because HLA typing was unavailable for some donors at each locus, only the typed subset was used in association tests. The only immune exposure information available for the cohort was CMV serostatus. The classifier was reported to diagnose cytomegalovirus status with high specificity and sensitivity in both the original and validation cohorts. A later genetic analysis associated a missense DCLRE1C variant with V-gene and J-gene trimming of TCR beta chains, and an independent cohort replicated the association. When HLA alleles, especially DR and DQ, strongly co-occurred, TCR associations were difficult to assign to individual alleles. A cluster of highly shared sequence variants was judged likely to be a technical artifact of the sequencing pipeline. A later analysis found that most CMV-associated TCR beta chains appeared HLA-restricted, with HLA associations seemingly driven largely by CMV exposure. The study gave a list of under 200 TCR beta chains associated with cytomegalovirus. The 87-base-pair reads could not distinguish some IMGT-functional V segments, including TRBV6-2 and TRBV6-3, so those segments were excluded.

The germline V gene encodes CDR1 SGHTA and CDR2 FQGTGA. Trimming accounts for 5 bases at V and 2 bases at J, while the number of junction bases matched to no gene is 3. Including the terminal cysteine and phenylalanine, the CDR3 comprises 14 residues. Only the CDR3 DNA stays, 42 bases, in frame from base 1. As for this clone: Its specific antigen is unknown. Qualities for individual bases were not recorded, and no much larger clone is one base off.

In total, 500 to 700 healthy bone marrow donors made up the cohort. Cohort members were all nominally healthy when sampled, although unrecorded immune exposures were likely present. The donor was CMV seronegative and was included in the group of a few hundred seronegative cohort members. A peripheral blood sample was collected from each donor, and TCR beta sequencing was performed on peripheral blood mononuclear cells. Genomic DNA was extracted from the blood cell samples with the Qiagen DNeasy Blood Extraction Kit. The library was generated by the immunoSEQ multiplex PCR assay. For the multiplex PCR, a mixture combining 60 forward primers for TCR Vbeta segments and 13 reverse primers for TCR Jbeta segments was used. The CDR3 region of rearranged TCR beta genes was amplified from genomic DNA with a multiplex PCR assay. The amplified TCR beta libraries were sequenced on the Illumina HiSeq System as 87-base-pair reads. Per the source publication's procedure: A later analysis counted approximately 76 million unique TCR beta chains across the 690 or so repertoires, and around 9.9 million of these chains were shared by at least two donors. Raw reads were error-corrected and collapsed into unique sequences by a nearest-neighbor algorithm in which closely related sequences were merged to remove PCR and sequencing errors. CDR3 sequences were aligned to IMGT reference sequences to assign V, D and J gene segments. For a sequence to be retained, a match of at least six nucleotides was required to both a V gene segment and a J gene segment. A rearrangement counted as productive if the CDR3 had no stop codons and remained in frame with V and J, and every other rearrangement counted as non-productive. CDR3 was defined by IMGT convention, running from the second conserved V-encoded cysteine to the conserved J-encoded phenylalanine. In an earlier analysis of around 540 of the donors, sequences lacking an unambiguous match to a single V gene segment were excluded. In an earlier analysis of 500 to 750 of the donors, V segments were called functional above 56.7% productive rearrangements and were called segregating when the between-donor standard deviation exceeded 5%. A statistical classification framework was built for diagnosing cytomegalovirus status from the catalog of TCR beta chain sequences. In a later analysis, V and J genes were assigned by comparing TCR nucleotide sequences against IMGT/GENE-DB human TR gene sequences. A later analysis assigned CDR3 sequences and most-parsimonious VDJ recombination scenarios with the TCRdist pipeline. In a later analysis, each TCR beta chain was defined by its CDR3 amino acid sequence together with its V-gene family, and reads without a unique V-gene family were excluded. A later analysis removed several hundred highly shared, low-generation-probability nucleotide sequences to deal with suspected cross-contamination and a sequencing artifact. In a later analysis, a clonal expansion index was calculated for each public chain from normalized within-repertoire ranks of inferred template counts. In a later analysis, generation probabilities were computed with a VDJ recombination model fitted to out-of-frame rearrangements, and the resulting probabilities were checked against IGoR. In a later analysis, hypergeometric tests were used to score TCR-TCR, TCR-HLA and TCR-CMV co-occurrence, with a repertoire-size bias correction applied to TCR pairs. In a later analysis, false discovery rates were estimated by permuting HLA or CMV assignments 20 times. In a later analysis, co-occurring TCRs were grouped with DBSCAN, and TCRdist sequence similarity was added when clustering was performed within HLA-allele-positive subsets. Repertoires with fewer than 30,000 or more than 120,000 public chains were left out of co-occurrence clustering, as were five repertoires with anomalous nucleotide sharing. TCRdb re-hosts the immuneACCESS table, in-frame sequences only. Its copies lack some clones; in the studies checked, an unresolved V gene accounts for under half of them, and the cause for the rest is not known. V and J calls plus clone size are reproduced from that table; the DNA served to infer D and trimming. For this sample the table gives 200,000 or so clones, of which around 77% were detected only once. About 2.7% of the sample is taken by the ten largest.

The sequence links TRBV7-3 to TRBJ1-5; 7 central bases correspond to TRBD1. Sequencing was performed on PBMCs. The clonotype comes from a woman between 25 and 40 years old in good health and CMV-seronegative. The CDR3 region: CASSPDRGNQPQHF. The DNA is as follows: TGTGCCAGCAGCCCTGACAGGGGCAATCAGCCCCAGCATTTT.